Listed below are T cell receptor beta chains from one sample, sequenced in a study. This table comes from immunoSEQ multiplex PCR, and its TCRdb copy is limited to in-frame clones, with some not included. The table includes 40,000 to 55,000 clones, 90% to 95% detected once. The material sequenced was PBMCs. The receptors derive from a man aged 40-50 years with rheumatoid arthritis. Each CDR3 is given with its conserved first and last residue. D genes are given only for firm matches. Not every row has a clone size; where given, it reads once, few, many or a size class.

D gene: TRBD1
V gene: TRBV5-1
clone size: .
J gene: TRBJ1-1
CDR3 protein: CASSQQTGGTEAFF
CDR3 DNA: TGCGCCAGCAGCCAGCAGACAGGGGGCACTGAAGCTTTCTTT

D gene: .
V gene: TRBV6-5
clone size: .
J gene: TRBJ2-3
CDR3 protein: CASREISRTDTQYF
CDR3 DNA: TGTGCCAGCAGGGAGATCTCCCGCACAGATACGCAGTATTTT

D gene: .
V gene: TRBV6-5
clone size: once
J gene: TRBJ2-1
CDR3 protein: CASSYSRDSHNEQFF
CDR3 DNA: TGTGCCAGCAGTTACTCCCGGGACTCGCACAATGAGCAGTTCTTC

D gene: TRBD2
V gene: TRBV7-9
clone size: .
J gene: TRBJ2-7
CDR3 protein: CASSLGELAGVSYEQYF
CDR3 DNA: TGTGCCAGCAGCTTAGGGGAACTAGCGGGAGTTTCCTACGAGCAGTACTTC

D gene: .
V gene: TRBV6-1
clone size: once
J gene: TRBJ2-7
CDR3 protein: CASSEVLDSSSYEQYF
CDR3 DNA: TGTGCCAGCAGTGAAGTACTGGACAGTAGCTCCTACGAGCAGTACTTC

D gene: .
V gene: TRBV6-2/TRBV6-3
clone size: .
J gene: TRBJ1-5
CDR3 protein: CASSYLQGHQPQHF
CDR3 DNA: TGTGCCAGCAGTTACTTACAGGGCCATCAGCCCCAGCATTTT

D gene: .
V gene: TRBV14
clone size: .
J gene: TRBJ2-7
CDR3 protein: CASSPWGVAYEQYF
CDR3 DNA: TGTGCCAGCAGCCCCTGGGGGGTGGCCTACGAGCAGTACTTC

D gene: .
V gene: TRBV29-1
clone size: .
J gene: TRBJ2-7
CDR3 protein: CSVETSRRQYF
CDR3 DNA: TGCAGCGTTGAGACTTCTCGGCGGCAGTACTTC

D gene: .
V gene: TRBV7-3
clone size: .
J gene: TRBJ1-3
CDR3 protein: CASSFGAGNTIYF
CDR3 DNA: TGTGCCAGCAGCTTCGGGGCTGGAAACACCATATATTTT

D gene: TRBD2
V gene: TRBV25-1
clone size: once
J gene: TRBJ2-2
CDR3 protein: CASSEEGLAGENTGELFF
CDR3 DNA: TGTGCCAGCAGTGAAGAGGGACTAGCGGGGGAGAACACCGGGGAGCTGTTTTTT

D gene: .
V gene: TRBV9
clone size: .
J gene: TRBJ2-2
CDR3 protein: CASSVVAGELFF
CDR3 DNA: TGTGCCAGCAGCGTAGTCGCCGGGGAGCTGTTTTTT

D gene: .
V gene: TRBV27
clone size: .
J gene: TRBJ1-5
CDR3 protein: CASSFTGMNQPQHF
CDR3 DNA: TGTGCCAGCAGTTTTACAGGCATGAATCAGCCCCAGCATTTT

D gene: .
V gene: TRBV4-3
clone size: .
J gene: TRBJ1-2
CDR3 protein: CASSQVTGNTNYGYTF
CDR3 DNA: TGCGCCAGCAGCCAAGTAACAGGGAATACAAACTATGGCTACACCTTC

D gene: TRBD1
V gene: TRBV19
clone size: .
J gene: TRBJ1-2
CDR3 protein: CASSIGGQGGGYTF
CDR3 DNA: TGTGCCAGTAGTATTGGGGGACAGGGCGGCGGCTACACCTTC

D gene: TRBD1
V gene: TRBV19
clone size: .
J gene: TRBJ1-1
CDR3 protein: CASTAIGTGKTEAFF
CDR3 DNA: TGTGCCAGTACCGCCATTGGGACAGGCAAAACTGAAGCTTTCTTT

D gene: .
V gene: TRBV30
clone size: .
J gene: TRBJ1-1
CDR3 protein: CAWSFLGREGTAFF
CDR3 DNA: TGTGCCTGGAGTTTTTTAGGCAGGGAAGGTACAGCTTTCTTT

D gene: .
V gene: TRBV5-1
clone size: .
J gene: TRBJ2-7
CDR3 protein: CASSLAPDGIYEQYF
CDR3 DNA: TGCGCCAGCAGCTTGGCCCCGGACGGGATCTACGAGCAGTACTTC

D gene: .
V gene: TRBV6-1
clone size: .
J gene: TRBJ2-2
CDR3 protein: CASSEVGSGELFF
CDR3 DNA: TGTGCCAGCAGTGAAGTGGGTTCCGGGGAGCTGTTTTTT

D gene: .
V gene: TRBV4-2
clone size: .
J gene: TRBJ2-2
CDR3 protein: CASSLSQTGELFF
CDR3 DNA: TGTGCCAGCAGCCTGTCGCAAACCGGGGAGCTGTTTTTT

D gene: .
V gene: TRBV7-9
clone size: .
J gene: TRBJ1-1
CDR3 protein: CASSLYEGKGAFF
CDR3 DNA: TGTGCCAGCAGCTTATACGAGGGGAAGGGAGCTTTCTTT

D gene: .
V gene: TRBV6-5
clone size: .
J gene: TRBJ1-4
CDR3 protein: CASRENVGEKLFF
CDR3 DNA: TGTGCCAGCAGGGAGAACGTGGGTGAAAAACTGTTTTTT

D gene: TRBD1
V gene: TRBV5-5
clone size: .
J gene: TRBJ1-2
CDR3 protein: CASREQGAGGYTF
CDR3 DNA: TGTGCCAGCAGAGAACAGGGGGCCGGTGGCTACACCTTC

D gene: .
V gene: TRBV9
clone size: .
J gene: TRBJ2-5
CDR3 protein: CASSQDGVQETQYF
CDR3 DNA: TGTGCCAGCAGCCAGGACGGGGTACAAGAGACCCAGTACTTC

D gene: .
V gene: TRBV18
clone size: .
J gene: TRBJ1-3
CDR3 protein: CASSPADGSGNTIYF
CDR3 DNA: TGTGCCAGCTCCCCTGCCGATGGTTCTGGAAACACCATATATTTT

D gene: .
V gene: TRBV6-5
clone size: .
J gene: TRBJ1-5
CDR3 protein: CASNYSSGNQPQHF
CDR3 DNA: TGTGCCAGCAATTACTCCTCTGGCAATCAGCCCCAGCATTTT

D gene: .
V gene: TRBV4-3
clone size: .
J gene: TRBJ2-1
CDR3 protein: CASSQRHLSSYNEQFF
CDR3 DNA: TGCGCCAGCAGCCAAAGGCACTTGAGCTCCTACAATGAGCAGTTCTTC

D gene: TRBD1
V gene: TRBV12-3/TRBV12-4
clone size: .
J gene: TRBJ2-5
CDR3 protein: CASRGQQETQYF
CDR3 DNA: TGTGCCAGCAGGGGACAGCAAGAGACCCAGTACTTC

D gene: .
V gene: TRBV5-5
clone size: .
J gene: TRBJ1-2
CDR3 protein: CASSLMEGVSIYGYTF
CDR3 DNA: TGTGCCAGCAGCTTGATGGAGGGGGTATCTATCTATGGCTACACCTTC

D gene: .
V gene: TRBV18
clone size: once
J gene: TRBJ2-2
CDR3 protein: CASSPPGPNTGELFF
CDR3 DNA: TGTGCCAGCTCACCGCCCGGACCCAACACCGGGGAGCTGTTTTTT

D gene: .
V gene: TRBV18
clone size: .
J gene: TRBJ2-1
CDR3 protein: CASSPGLEYNEQFF
CDR3 DNA: TGTGCCAGCTCACCGGGACTGGAGTACAATGAGCAGTTCTTC

D gene: TRBD2
V gene: TRBV27
clone size: .
J gene: TRBJ2-7
CDR3 protein: CASSDVAGGRYEQYF
CDR3 DNA: TGTGCCAGCAGCGACGTAGCGGGAGGGCGGTACGAGCAGTACTTC

D gene: .
V gene: TRBV19
clone size: .
J gene: TRBJ2-3
CDR3 protein: CASSIEGGSTDTQYF
CDR3 DNA: TGTGCCAGTAGTATAGAGGGCGGGAGCACAGATACGCAGTATTTT

D gene: .
V gene: TRBV18
clone size: .
J gene: TRBJ2-7
CDR3 protein: CASSPEHGISYEQYF
CDR3 DNA: TGTGCCAGCTCACCAGAACACGGGATCTCCTACGAGCAGTACTTC

D gene: TRBD1
V gene: TRBV4-2
clone size: .
J gene: TRBJ1-3
CDR3 protein: CASSPTGGKPGGPGNTIYF
CDR3 DNA: TGTGCCAGCAGCCCCACAGGGGGAAAGCCAGGAGGGCCTGGAAACACCATATATTTT

D gene: TRBD2
V gene: TRBV27
clone size: .
J gene: TRBJ2-1
CDR3 protein: CASSDSGLYNEQFF
CDR3 DNA: TGTGCCAGCAGTGATAGCGGGCTCTACAATGAGCAGTTCTTC

D gene: TRBD1
V gene: TRBV27
clone size: .
J gene: TRBJ1-1
CDR3 protein: CASRGTGGWNTEAFF
CDR3 DNA: TGTGCCAGCAGGGGGACAGGCGGCTGGAACACTGAAGCTTTCTTT

D gene: TRBD1
V gene: TRBV27
clone size: few
J gene: TRBJ1-1
CDR3 protein: CASSFKGAGTEAFF
CDR3 DNA: TGTGCCAGCAGTTTCAAGGGGGCAGGCACTGAAGCTTTCTTT

D gene: .
V gene: TRBV3-1/TRBV3-2
clone size: .
J gene: TRBJ1-1
CDR3 protein: CASSLGPGLNTEAFF
CDR3 DNA: TGTGCCAGCAGCCTAGGGCCGGGTCTGAACACTGAAGCTTTCTTT

D gene: .
V gene: TRBV5-1
clone size: .
J gene: TRBJ2-1
CDR3 protein: CASSVEGNEQFF
CDR3 DNA: TGCGCCAGTTCTGTTGAAGGCAATGAGCAGTTCTTC

D gene: TRBD2
V gene: TRBV27
clone size: .
J gene: TRBJ2-5
CDR3 protein: CASKFRLAGHQETQYF
CDR3 DNA: TGTGCCAGCAAGTTCCGACTAGCGGGCCATCAAGAGACCCAGTACTTC

D gene: .
V gene: TRBV18
clone size: .
J gene: TRBJ2-7
CDR3 protein: CASSPLQEGPEQYF
CDR3 DNA: TGTGCCAGCTCACCCCTCCAGGAGGGCCCCGAGCAGTACTTC

D gene: .
V gene: TRBV20-1
clone size: .
J gene: TRBJ2-6
CDR3 protein: CSASEGGQGAIPSGANVLTF
CDR3 DNA: TGCAGTGCTAGTGAGGGGGGCCAAGGGGCGATACCCTCTGGGGCCAACGTCCTGACTTTC

D gene: TRBD1
V gene: TRBV4-3
clone size: .
J gene: TRBJ1-1
CDR3 protein: CASSPQDRLNTEAFF
CDR3 DNA: TGCGCCAGCAGCCCTCAGGACAGGCTAAACACTGAAGCTTTCTTT

D gene: .
V gene: TRBV13
clone size: .
J gene: TRBJ2-7
CDR3 protein: CASSSEDSYEQYF
CDR3 DNA: TGTGCCAGCAGCTCCGAGGACAGCTACGAGCAGTACTTC